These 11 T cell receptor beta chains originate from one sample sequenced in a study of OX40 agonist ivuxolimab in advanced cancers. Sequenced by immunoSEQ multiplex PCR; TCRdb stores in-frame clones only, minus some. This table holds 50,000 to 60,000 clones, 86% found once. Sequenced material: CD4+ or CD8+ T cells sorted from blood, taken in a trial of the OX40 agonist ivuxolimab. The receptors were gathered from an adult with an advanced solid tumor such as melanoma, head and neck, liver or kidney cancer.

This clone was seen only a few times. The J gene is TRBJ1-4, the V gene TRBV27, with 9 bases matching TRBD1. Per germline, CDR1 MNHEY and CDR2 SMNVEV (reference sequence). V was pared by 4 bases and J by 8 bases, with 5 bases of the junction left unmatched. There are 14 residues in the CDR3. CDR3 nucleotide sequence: TGTGCCAGCAGTTGGGACAGGGCGGCGGAAAAACTGTTTTTT. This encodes CASSWDRAAEKLFF.

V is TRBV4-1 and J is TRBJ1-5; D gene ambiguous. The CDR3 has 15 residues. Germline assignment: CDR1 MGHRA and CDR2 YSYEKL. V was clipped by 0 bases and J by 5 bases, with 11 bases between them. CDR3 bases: TGCGCCAGCAGCCAAGATACCCCGCACTATCAGCCCCAGCATTTT. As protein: CASSQDTPHYQPQHF.

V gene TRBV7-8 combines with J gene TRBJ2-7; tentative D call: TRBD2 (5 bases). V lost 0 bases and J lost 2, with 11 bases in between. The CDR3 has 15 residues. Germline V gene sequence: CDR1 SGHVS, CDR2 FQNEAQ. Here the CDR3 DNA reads TGTGCCAGCAGCTTAGCGCTAGGACTCCCCTACGAGCAGTACTTC. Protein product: CASSLALGLPYEQYF. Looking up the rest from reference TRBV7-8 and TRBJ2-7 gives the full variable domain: GAGVSQSPRYKVAKRGQDVALRCDPISGHVSLFWYQQALGQGPEFLTYFQNEAQLDKSGLPSDRFFAERPEGSVSTLKIQRTQQEDSAVYLCASSLALGLPYEQYFGPGTRLTVT.

CDR3 sequence: CASSPPSTDTQYF. CDR3 nucleotide sequence: TGCGCCAGCAGCCCCCCTAGCACAGATACGCAGTATTTT. The V and J genes are TRBV5-1 and TRBJ2-3, with no clear D. CDR3 size: 13 residues. V lost 4 bases and J 0 bases, leaving 6 bases between the germline ends. The germline V gene encodes CDR1 SGHRS and CDR2 YFSETQ.

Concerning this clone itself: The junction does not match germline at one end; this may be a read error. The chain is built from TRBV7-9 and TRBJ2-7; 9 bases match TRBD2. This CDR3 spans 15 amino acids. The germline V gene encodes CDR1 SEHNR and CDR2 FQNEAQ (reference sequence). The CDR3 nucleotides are TGTGCCAGCAGCTCCTATAGCGGGAGCTCCCACGAGCAGTACTTC. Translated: CASSSYSGSSHEQYF.

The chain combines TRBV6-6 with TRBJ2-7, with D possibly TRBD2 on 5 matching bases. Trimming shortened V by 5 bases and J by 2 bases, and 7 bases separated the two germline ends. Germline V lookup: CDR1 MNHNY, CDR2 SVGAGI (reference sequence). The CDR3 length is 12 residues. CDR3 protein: CASSLGAYEQYF. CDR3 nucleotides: TGTGCCAGCAGTCTCGGGGCCTACGAGCAGTACTTC.

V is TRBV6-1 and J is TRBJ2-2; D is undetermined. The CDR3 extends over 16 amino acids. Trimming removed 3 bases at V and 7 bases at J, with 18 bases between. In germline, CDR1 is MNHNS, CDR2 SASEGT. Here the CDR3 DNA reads TGTGCCAGCAGTGAGTCCGGGCTCGTATTCGGCGGGGAGCTGTTTTTT. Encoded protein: CASSESGLVFGGELFF.

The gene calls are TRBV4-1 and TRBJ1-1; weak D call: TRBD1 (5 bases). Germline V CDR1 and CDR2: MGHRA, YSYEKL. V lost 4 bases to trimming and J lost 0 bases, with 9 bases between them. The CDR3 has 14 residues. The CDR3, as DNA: TGCGCCAGCAGCCTAAGGGGATTGAACACTGAAGCTTTCTTT. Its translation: CASSLRGLNTEAFF.

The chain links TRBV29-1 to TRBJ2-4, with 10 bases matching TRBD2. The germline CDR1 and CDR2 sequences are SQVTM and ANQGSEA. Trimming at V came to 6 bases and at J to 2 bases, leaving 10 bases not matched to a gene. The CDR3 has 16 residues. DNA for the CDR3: TGCAGCGTCGCTACGCCGGGACTAGCGTCCAAAAACATTCAGTACTTC. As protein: CSVATPGLASKNIQYF. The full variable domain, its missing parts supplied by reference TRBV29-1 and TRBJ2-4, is SAVISQKPSRDICQRGTSLTIQCQVDSQVTMMFWYRQQPGQSLTLIATANQGSEATYESGFVIDKFPISRPNLTFSTLTVSNMSPEDSSIYLCSVATPGLASKNIQYFGAGTRLSVL.

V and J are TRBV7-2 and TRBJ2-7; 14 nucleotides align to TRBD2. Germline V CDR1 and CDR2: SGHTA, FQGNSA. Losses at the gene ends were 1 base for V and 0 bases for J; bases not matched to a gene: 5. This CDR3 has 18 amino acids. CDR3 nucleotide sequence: TGTGCCAGCAGCTTAGGGACTAGCGGGAGGAGACTCTCCTACGAGCAGTACTTC. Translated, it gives CASSLGTSGRRLSYEQYF.

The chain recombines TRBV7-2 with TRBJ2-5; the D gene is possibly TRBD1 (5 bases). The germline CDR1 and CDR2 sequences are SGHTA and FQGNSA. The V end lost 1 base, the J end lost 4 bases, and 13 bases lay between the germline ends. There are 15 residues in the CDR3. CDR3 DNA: TGTGCCAGCAGCTTAGTTGGCAGGGTAACAGAGACCCAGTACTTC. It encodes CASSLVGRVTETQYF.